This TCR beta chain was recovered during a study of cytomegalovirus exposure and HLA in healthy donors. The overall study: Of the donors genotyped, some 400 in all, over 80% fell in the Caucasian-associated ancestry cluster.

Study-level points and caveats: DRB1 had the most TCR associations and HLA-C the fewest, a later analysis found, with rates varying by HLA locus.

Turning to this clone: Its antigen is not identified.

In the PCR, 60 Vbeta and 13 Jbeta primers were used. Clones were read by immunoSEQ multiplex PCR, and TCRdb kept only the in-frame ones, dropping some. The sample lists 150,000 to 200,000 clones; roughly 84% were seen once. This CDR3 has 15 residues. Trimming removed 0 bases from V and 2 bases from J; junction bases left unmatched: 3. CDR1 and CDR2 (germline): SGDLS, YYNGEE. This TCR derives from a man in his fifties in good health and CMV-seropositive. Sequencing was done on a sample of PBMCs. The chain employs TRBV9 and TRBJ2-3, with TRBD2 identical over 7 bases. Here the CDR3 reads CASSVGEGLTDTQYF. DNA of the CDR3: TGTGCCAGCAGCGTAGGGGAGGGACTCACAGATACGCAGTATTTT.